This paragraph covers one T cell receptor beta chain sequence. Its antigen is undetermined. This specimen includes other DNA sequences encoding the same CDR3. This sample is part of a study of CD8+ T cells in alopecia areata. Germline CDR1 SQVTM, CDR2 ANQGSEA. Trimming stripped 2 bases from V and 0 bases from J, with 5 bases between. CDR3 size: 13 residues. Sequencing used cDNA as its template, made by extracting RNA and reverse transcribing it. Only in-frame clones appear in the TCRdb table, and some are missing; sequencing was by immunoSEQ multiplex PCR. The sample shows more than 200,000 clones, around two thirds of them seen only once. Study-wide results and limits: Alphabeta T cells residing in normal skin are also sequenced in scalp samples.

The sequences come from CD4+ T cells sorted from blood, collected at week 0. This TCR derives from a human donor with alopecia areata. The chain couples TRBV29-1 to TRBJ2-1; no definite D call. CDR3 amino acids: CSVEPSSYNEQFF. The CDR3 DNA is TGCAGCGTTGAACCCAGCTCCTACAATGAGCAGTTCTTC.